This TCR beta chain was observed in a study of shared clonotypes between healthy human individuals. As concerns this clone: The target antigen is unknown.

Sequencing was performed with immunoSEQ multiplex PCR; in TCRdb, only in-frame clones are kept and a portion is missing. Of 97,000 or so clones listed, about half are singletons. Study results and limitations: A small donor pool kept down the genetic and exposure-history diversity that was represented.

Per the germline V gene, CDR1 is SQVTM and CDR2 is ANQGSEA. The CDR3 spans 14 residues. V gave up 3 bases and J gave up 4 bases; unmatched junction bases: 5. The rearrangement uses TRBV29-1 and TRBJ1-2, with 10 nucleotides matching TRBD1. This sequence originates from a middle-aged woman in good health. Some clones in this sample may be carry-over from other donors' samples. The sequencing input was PBMCs. CDR3 region: CSVEGTGVGYGYTF. Written as DNA, the CDR3 is TGCAGCGTTGAGGGGACAGGGGTAGGCTATGGCTACACCTTC.